This TCR beta chain was observed in a study of T cell responses to AZD1222 COVID-19 vaccine (dated by TCRdb to the early 2020s). For context, the study as a whole: AZD1222 recipients whose second dose came at about 4 weeks and those whose second dose came at about 12 weeks were combined into one group, since spike-specific TCR depth and breadth did not differ between the two schedules. TCR sequencing was performed for 230 to 250 trial participants, of whom about 200 were given two doses of AZD1222 and 26 were given two doses of MenACWY control vaccine. Trial participants were enrolled by age into 18-55, 56-69 and 70-plus year subgroups, with about 150, 28 and 57 TCR-sequenced participants respectively.

The sample's time point label is to be understood as: baseline before first vaccination. Samples from vaccinated people were obtained from the UK trials COV001 and COV002, which included a single-blind randomized controlled phase 2/3 trial of AZD1222 (ChAdOx1 nCoV-19) in healthy adults. Trial participant PBMC samples were collected at day 0 and day 28 after the second dose for TCRbeta chain sequencing. The CDR3 regions of human TCRbeta chains were analyzed by immunosequencing. Regarding the original processing steps: TCRs in the repertoires were matched against a reference library of SARS-CoV-2-specific TCRs that had been generated with the MIRA antigen-specificity platform. Breadth meant the fraction of unique TCRs that were SARS-CoV-2-associated, whereas depth meant the fraction of total T cells that were SARS-CoV-2-associated. Using the MIRA data, each spike-specific TCR was mapped to the spike region that the TCR reacts to and placed in a CD4 or CD8 class. Log10-transformed breadth and depth values were compared by one-way ANOVA with Sidak's multiple comparisons tests. Sourced from immuneACCESS, this table was stored by TCRdb with only in-frame sequences that have V and J called. A share of the clones is absent; for the studies checked, an unresolved V gene accounts for under half, and the remainder has no known explanation. V, J and clone size are those of that table, while D and trimming were read from the DNA. This sample lists over 100,000 clones; 75% to 90% were detected once. Clones ranked in the top ten supply approximately 19% of the sample.

V is reduced by 0 bases and J by 5 bases, leaving a spacing of 17 bases between them. The CDR3 runs 17 residues from the cysteine to the phenylalanine. Just the 51-base CDR3 DNA is kept, in frame starting at base 1. CDR1 and CDR2, per the germline V gene, are SGHVS and FQNEAQ. Points on this clone: Its binding antigen is unknown. The record has no base qualities; no much larger clone is one base away.

Study-wide conclusions, independent of this receptor: Because no day 14 peak-response samples were available, the repertoires could be characterized only after the peak T cell response. Participants were mostly white British, with more females than males. The authors suggested clonal diversity may have been underestimated. The 56-69-year group was small, and its depth increase did not reach significance, likely because of low power. Only six AZD1222 recipients were SARS-CoV-2 seropositive at baseline, limiting conclusions about previously exposed vaccinees. Vaccine-associated CD4 TCRs spanned the whole spike protein, with dominant responses in regions 160-218 and 743-854. Spike-specific TCR breadth and depth rose significantly after two AZD1222 doses compared with day 0 and with MenACWY recipients. Nearly half of unique spike-specific TCRs reportedly recognized epitopes outside regions mutated in the B.1.351 and B.1.1.7 variants.

The V and J genes are TRBV7-8 and TRBJ1-5, with an unclear D gene assignment. Sequenced here: peripheral blood, sampled on day 0 of AZD1222 vaccination. This sequence was found in an adult in good health. The bases read TGTGCCAGCAGCTTAGCGTTAGGGAAGATTTCCCATCAGCCCCAGCATTTT. Its amino acids are CASSLALGKISHQPQHF.